The rows below give T cell receptor beta chains drawn from one sample of a study of vaccination effects on CD4 cells after COVID-19. No cognate antigen is known for these TCRs. Repertoires were generated with immunoSEQ multiplex PCR, while TCRdb's copy carries only in-frame clones and drops some. The sample lists 37,000 or so clones; about 62% were seen once. Here the sequenced sample was CD4+ T cells from PBMCs cultured without peptide, taken after COVID-19 vaccination. The receptors here all came from a human donor who received a COVID-19 vaccine. Both conserved end residues are part of each CDR3. D genes are given only for firm matches. Some rows mark clone size as missing; the rest say once, few, many or name a class of expanded clone.

V	D	size	J	DNA	CDR3
TRBV19	TRBD1	.	TRBJ2-7	TGTGCCAGCGCCGGGACAGCGAACTACGAGCAGTACTTC	CASAGTANYEQYF
TRBV10-2	TRBD2	.	TRBJ2-1	TGCGCCAGCGCCCGACTAGCGGGAGGAAATGAGCAGTTCTTC	CASARLAGGNEQFF
TRBV18	.	.	TRBJ1-6	TGTGCCAGCTCACCACCTCCGGGACAACCTAATTCACCCCTCCACTTT	CASSPPPGQPNSPLHF
TRBV5-1	TRBD2	.	TRBJ2-3	TGCGCCAGCAGCTTTAGCGGGGGAGTTGTGACAGATACGCAGTATTTT	CASSFSGGVVTDTQYF
TRBV5-1	.	.	TRBJ2-7	TGCGCCAGCAGCCCTTTCGAGCAGGCCGAGCCTGTTAGCTTC	CASSPFEQAEPVSF
TRBV5-6	.	.	TRBJ2-6	TGTGCCAGCAGCTTGGGGGACATCGGGGCCAACGTCCTGACTTTC	CASSLGDIGANVLTF
TRBV18	.	.	TRBJ2-7	TGTGCCAGCTCACCCGACAGGAACGAGCAGTACTTC	CASSPDRNEQYF
TRBV7-9	.	.	TRBJ2-5	TGTGCCAGCAGCTTAGAGTCGGAGACCCAGTACTTC	CASSLESETQYF
TRBV2	TRBD1	once	TRBJ1-5	TGTGCCAGCAGGTTATCCGGGACAGCGGAGAATCAGCCCCAGCATTTT	CASRLSGTAENQPQHF
TRBV5-1	.	few	TRBJ2-6	TGCGCCAGCAGCCTAAGGGAAAGCTCTGGGGCCAACGTCCTGACTTTC	CASSLRESSGANVLTF
TRBV6-6	.	.	TRBJ2-7	TGTGCCAGCGGTAAGGAGCGGGCTGACTACGAGCAGTACTTC	CASGKERADYEQYF
TRBV30	.	few	TRBJ1-5	TGTGCCTGGAGTGTGACGACCGACAATCAGCCCCAGCATTTT	CAWSVTTDNQPQHF
TRBV4-1	.	.	TRBJ1-1	TGCGCCAGCAGCCAAGATCCGATGGTGGGGCCGACGAACACTGAAGCTTTCTTT	CASSQDPMVGPTNTEAFF
TRBV19	.	.	TRBJ2-1	TGTGCCAGTAGTATATCTCGAGCTCCTCCCTACAATGAGCAGTTCTTC	CASSISRAPPYNEQFF
TRBV5-6	TRBD1	few	TRBJ1-6	TGTGCCAGCAGCTTCGGGGCCGGGACAGGGCCTTCACCCCTCCACTTT	CASSFGAGTGPSPLHF
TRBV18	.	.	TRBJ2-7	TGTGCCAGCTCAGAACGCAACGAGCAGTACTTC	CASSERNEQYF
TRBV5-4	TRBD1	.	TRBJ2-2	TGTGCCAGCAGCGAACACAGGGGGCGGTTTTCCGGGGAGCTGTTTTTT	CASSEHRGRFSGELFF
TRBV6-5	.	.	TRBJ2-3	TGTGCCAGCAGATACCAGGGGGATACGCAGTATTTT	CASRYQGDTQYF
TRBV12-3/TRBV12-4	.	.	TRBJ1-2	TGTGCCAGCAGTTCCTCTCGACCGGAAGGCTACACCTTC	CASSSSRPEGYTF
TRBV19	TRBD2	.	TRBJ2-3	TGTGCCAGTAGTAAACAGGAGAGGCTAGCGGGCACAGATACGCAGTATTTT	CASSKQERLAGTDTQYF
TRBV18	TRBD2	.	TRBJ2-5	TGTGCCAGTTCACCTGCAGCGGGAGGAGGAGAGACCCAGTACTTC	CASSPAAGGGETQYF
TRBV3-1/TRBV3-2	TRBD1	once	TRBJ1-1	TGTGCCAGCAGCCCCAGGGGGCTTAGGAACACTGAAGCTTTCTTT	CASSPRGLRNTEAFF
TRBV7-9	.	.	TRBJ2-3	TGTGCCAGCAGCCGTAACCGGGACTTCAGCACAGATACGCAGTATTTT	CASSRNRDFSTDTQYF
TRBV6-4	.	.	TRBJ2-3	TGTGCCAGCAGTGACGGGAAGGGCCCCACAGATACGCAGTATTTT	CASSDGKGPTDTQYF
TRBV6-1	.	once	TRBJ2-3	TGTGCCAGCAGTGAAAGTGTAGCGGCAAGCACAGATACGCAGTATTTT	CASSESVAASTDTQYF
TRBV2	.	.	TRBJ1-1	TGTGCCAGCAGTGAACAGGGGAGGATGAACACTGAAGCTTTCTTT	CASSEQGRMNTEAFF
TRBV13	.	.	TRBJ2-5	TGTGCCAGCAGCTTACGGGGGACCCAGTACTTC	CASSLRGTQYF
TRBV7-9	TRBD1	.	TRBJ1-1	TGTGCCAGCAGCTTAGACAGGGGGAACACTGAAGCTTTCTTT	CASSLDRGNTEAFF
TRBV28	TRBD1	.	TRBJ2-4	TGTGCCAGCAGTTTACCCACAGGGGAGAAGAACATTCAGTACTTC	CASSLPTGEKNIQYF
TRBV6-5	.	.	TRBJ1-4	TGTGCCAGCAGGAGAAAAGGGGAGAATGAAAAACTGTTTTTT	CASRRKGENEKLFF
TRBV6-5	.	few	TRBJ1-6	TGTGCCAGCAGTTACAGAACGGTTGGCAGTAGGTCACCCCTCCACTTT	CASSYRTVGSRSPLHF
TRBV5-1	TRBD1	.	TRBJ2-6	TGCGCCAGCAGCTCTGGACAGGGGACCTCTGGGGCCAACGTCCTGACTTTC	CASSSGQGTSGANVLTF
TRBV5-1	.	.	TRBJ2-1	TGCGCCAGCAGCGATTCCGGCAATGAGCAGTTCTTC	CASSDSGNEQFF
TRBV7-9	.	few	TRBJ1-2	TGTGCCAGCAGCTTAGGGGGAGGCCAAGTTAACTATGGCTACACCTTC	CASSLGGGQVNYGYTF
TRBV29-1	.	few	TRBJ1-4	TGCAGCGTTGGGGGGGGGTCCGGTAATGAAAAACTGTTTTTT	CSVGGGSGNEKLFF
TRBV7-7	TRBD1	.	TRBJ2-5	TGTGCCAGCAGCGTTCAGACAGGGTTACAAGAGACCCAGTACTTC	CASSVQTGLQETQYF
TRBV19	.	.	TRBJ1-5	TGTGCCAGTAGATCCCCCCGAGGGAGGAATCAGCCCCAGCATTTT	CASRSPRGRNQPQHF
TRBV6-5	TRBD1	few	TRBJ1-2	TGTGCCAGCAGGGATTCAGGGGGCTATGGCTACACCTTC	CASRDSGGYGYTF
TRBV11-3	TRBD1	.	TRBJ2-1	TGTGCCAGCAGCTTCGAGGGGGCCGATTACAATGAGCAGTTCTTC	CASSFEGADYNEQFF
TRBV28	.	.	TRBJ2-7	TGTGCCAGCGGCTACGGCTACGAGCAGTACTTC	CASGYGYEQYF
TRBV19	TRBD1	.	TRBJ1-4	TGTGCCAGTACCCCCACAGGGGGCGCTGATGAAAAACTGTTTTTT	CASTPTGGADEKLFF
TRBV19	.	.	TRBJ2-2	TGTGCCAGTAGAGTCGGGACGGTAAACACCGGGGAGCTGTTTTTT	CASRVGTVNTGELFF
TRBV9	.	.	TRBJ1-3	TGTGCCAGCAGCGTAGCTGGGGCGGCTGGAAACACCATATATTTT	CASSVAGAAGNTIYF
TRBV3-1/TRBV3-2	.	.	TRBJ1-2	TGTGCCAGCAGCCAAGACGCGGGGAACTATGGCTACACCTTC	CASSQDAGNYGYTF
TRBV18	.	.	TRBJ2-7	TGTGCCAGCTCCCCAGACCACGAGCAGTACTTC	CASSPDHEQYF
TRBV27	.	.	TRBJ2-3	TGTGCCAGCAGTTGGGGCCCCCACACAGATACGCAGTATTTT	CASSWGPHTDTQYF
TRBV5-8	TRBD2	few	TRBJ2-7	TGTGCCAGCAGGGGACTAGCGGGCTCTTACGAGCAGTACTTC	CASRGLAGSYEQYF
TRBV24-1	TRBD2	.	TRBJ2-1	TGTGCCACCAGTCTAGCGGGGGGGCCCGGGGAGCAGTTCTTC	CATSLAGGPGEQFF